This TCR beta chain comes out of a study of T and B cells in COVID-19 patients. Study summary: Blood was sampled from COVID-19 patients who were either actively infected or recovered. Active-infection patients were older, median about 70 years, than recovered patients, median approximately 36 years. Study results and limitations: Active COVID-19 showed highly clonal TRB repertoires; recovery showed diversity and richness above healthy donors. Patients with COVID-19 reportedly showed strongly skewed T cell receptor beta variable and joining gene usage.

This CDR3 region has 14 residues. Germline V gene sequence: CDR1 SGHDT, CDR2 YYEEEE. V shed 4 bases and J shed 5 bases, with 15 bases lying between them. Each TRB amplification used roughly 250-550 ng of genomic DNA from blood. BIOMED2 TRB-A/B primer pools were used in multiplex TRB PCR. TCRdb redid the calling of the multiplex PCR reads with MiXCR, one entry per CDR3 protein. The sample consists of around 5,700 distinct CDR3 sequences, 27% of them appearing once. In its sample, this clonotype ranks as medium-sized. Its antigen is unknown. The rearrangement joins TRBV5-6 to TRBJ2-5; D might be TRBD2 (5 bases). Sequenced sample: blood. This sequence originates from a human donor with active COVID-19. The CDR3 loop is CASSPSFSKETQYF. The CDR3 DNA sequence: TGTGCCAGCAGCCCTAGCTTCTCGAAGGAGACCCAGTACTTC.